This T cell receptor beta chain was recorded in a study of tumor-infiltrating lymphocytes in primary liver carcinoma. Study at large: Read depth, roughly 3.65 to 8 million productive TCRbeta reads, did not differ significantly between tissues. Notes on the study in general: The overlap of tumor-adjacent and tumor-blood pairs was smaller than that of tumor region pairs. Blood trailed tumors significantly in top-250-clone fraction (p = 0.039).

The CDR3 consists of 19 residues. Germline V gives CDR1 MNHNS, CDR2 SASEGT. The trim removed 7 bases at V and 0 bases at J, leaving 11 bases unmatched. For blood RNA, unsorted whole blood served as the source, and germline DNA was extracted too. It was before surgery that approximately 4 milliliters of peripheral blood were collected. cDNA specific to TCR beta was made from 500 ng of total RNA, with a constant-region primer employed for priming. Slightly modified ARM-PCR with three nested multiplex PCR rounds yielded TCR beta libraries. The first two PCR rounds, nine to ten cycles each, used TRBV1-TRBV30 forward primers and a C-beta reverse primer. TCRdb fed the multiplex PCR reads into MiXCR, producing one record per CDR3 protein. The table shows about 350,000 distinct CDR3 sequences, with approximately 65% occurring only once. Remarks on this clonotype: The antigen is unknown. A read error is possible here, since a much larger clone lies one base away.

This clonotype originated in a man between 40 and 49 years old with primary liver carcinoma and hepatitis B virus infection. This sequence joins TRBV6-1 and TRBJ2-6; 11 bases align to TRBD1. What was sequenced was peripheral blood. The CDR3 DNA is TGTGCCAGCAACATAGCTCCGGGACAGGGGGACTCTGGGGCCAACGTCCTGACTTTC. This sequence encodes CASNIAPGQGDSGANVLTF.